This passage covers 24 T cell receptor beta chains from one sample sequenced in a study of CD8+ T cells in alopecia areata. Extracted RNA was reverse transcribed into cDNA, the sequencing template. TCRdb keeps only in-frame clones here, not all; method: immunoSEQ multiplex PCR. The sample lists approximately 89,000 clones; 45% to 60% were seen once. Sequenced: NKG2D-high CD8+ T cells sorted from blood. The origin of the receptors is a human donor with alopecia areata.

This rearrangement joins TRBV2 to TRBJ2-6; 7 nucleotides agree with TRBD1. Trimming cost V 4 bases and J 3 bases; bases outside gene matches: 12. The CDR3 is made up of 18 amino acids. Germline CDR1 SNHLY, CDR2 FYNNEI. CDR3 sequence: CASSGLLTGIDGANVLTF. CDR3 nucleotide sequence: TGTGCCAGCAGTGGCCTCTTGACAGGGATCGATGGGGCCAACGTCCTGACTTTC.

J is TRBJ2-3 and V is TRBV14, with D possibly matching TRBD2 (6 bases). Trimming removed 4 bases from V and 2 bases from J, with 13 bases in between. This CDR3 comprises 15 residues. The germline V gene has CDR1 SGHDN and CDR2 FVKESK. CDR3 coding DNA: TGTGCCAGCAGCCCGACTTCGGGAGACACAGATACGCAGTATTTT. This sequence encodes CASSPTSGDTDTQYF.

This clone occurred a few times. The genes are TRBV29-1 and TRBJ1-5; tentatively, D is TRBD1 (6 bases). The CDR3 consists of 15 residues. Germline CDR1 SQVTM, CDR2 ANQGSEA. V dropped 5 bases and J dropped 1 base, with 15 bases sitting between them. This CDR3 reads CSVRAGVGSNQPQHF. The DNA for the CDR3 is TGCAGCGTTCGGGCAGGGGTGGGGAGCAATCAGCCCCAGCATTTT.

In the case of this clone: This same CDR3 is encoded by further DNA sequences in the sample. The chain carries TRBV7-9 and TRBJ2-7; D remains unclear. Germline V gene lookup returns CDR1 SEHNR and CDR2 FQNEAQ (reference sequence). The CDR3 has 11 amino acids. The V end lost 5 bases, the J end lost 4 bases, and 6 bases lay between the germline ends. The CDR3 DNA reads TGTGCCAGCAGCCCCTTATACGAGCAGTACTTC. It yields the protein CASSPLYEQYF. The entire variable domain, with the rest obtained from reference TRBV7-9 and TRBJ2-7, is as follows: DTGVSQNPRHKITKRGQNVTFRCDPISEHNRLYWYRQTLGQGPEFLTYFQNEAQLEKSRLLSDRFSAERPKGSFSTLEIQRTEQGDSAMYLCASSPLYEQYFGPGTRLTVT.

This clone was recorded only once. The genes are TRBV28 and TRBJ2-7; 10 nucleotides align to TRBD1. The CDR3 runs 16 residues. The ends lost 5 bases at V and 1 base at J; junction bases unmatched: 8. Germline V gene sequence: CDR1 MDHEN, CDR2 SYDVKM. CDR3 coding DNA: TGTGCCAGCAGTCTTCAACCGGGACAGGGGTCCTACGAGCAGTACTTC. It codes for CASSLQPGQGSYEQYF.

J is TRBJ2-3 and V is TRBV7-9; D call uncertain. This CDR3 is 11 amino acids long. Germline V CDR1 and CDR2: SEHNR, FQNEAQ (reference sequence). The V gene lost 3 bases and the J gene lost 7 bases, with 5 bases spanning the gap. DNA for the CDR3: TGTGCCAGCAGCTTGGAACATACGCAGTATTTT. Its protein product is CASSLEHTQYF.

This clone was observed a handful of times. J is TRBJ2-1 and V is TRBV29-1; possibly TRBD2 for D (5 bases). Germline values: CDR1 SQVTM, CDR2 ANQGSEA. The V gene lost 2 bases and the J gene lost 7 bases, with 15 bases spanning the gap. This CDR3 is built from 14 residues. CDR3: CSVEHGVLGNEQFF. CDR3 DNA sequence: TGCAGCGTTGAACACGGGGTTCTCGGGAATGAGCAGTTCTTC.

This clone was seen a few times. The V and J genes are TRBV21-1 and TRBJ2-1; no check of the table's D call, TRBD2, against the DNA was made. TRBV21-1 is a pseudogene locus. This CDR3 spans 14 amino acids. In DNA, the CDR3 is TGTGCCAGCAAGGAGGGACTGGGGGAGGTTGAGCAGTTCTTC. This sequence encodes CASKEGLGEVEQFF.

This clone was seen more than once but under ten times. This chain joins TRBV23-1 and TRBJ2-1; possibly TRBD1 for D (5 bases). TRBV23-1 is an ORF, and what it does is uncertain. This CDR3 has 14 amino acids. V shed 8 bases and J shed 4 bases, with 15 bases lying between them. CDR3 sequence (DNA): TGCGCCAGCCGGTCTCAGACAGCATACAATGAGCAGTTCTTC. This sequence encodes CASRSQTAYNEQFF.

The rearrangement links TRBV5-1 to TRBJ2-1, with D perhaps TRBD1 (5 bases). V was pared by 0 bases and J by 1 base, with 11 bases between. The CDR3 sequence is 16 residues long. CDR1 is SGHRS, CDR2 YFSETQ, per germline. CDR3 nucleotides: TGCGCCAGCAGCTTGGAGGCAAGGGGTTCCTACAATGAGCAGTTCTTC. Translation gives CASSLEARGSYNEQFF.

The chain uses TRBV4-1 and TRBJ2-3, with 7 bases lining up with TRBD1. The ends lost 5 bases at V and 0 bases at J; junction bases unmatched: 5. The CDR3 has 15 residues. Germline V CDR1 and CDR2: MGHRA, YSYEKL. For the CDR3, the DNA is TGCGCCAGCAGCGTCCGGGACAGCAGCACAGATACGCAGTATTTT. This sequence encodes CASSVRDSSTDTQYF.

V gene TRBV27 combines with J gene TRBJ1-5; D remains unclear. Trimming stripped 2 bases from V and 7 bases from J, with 9 bases between. The CDR3 consists of 13 residues. Germline V lookup: CDR1 MNHEY, CDR2 SMNVEV (reference sequence). This CDR3 is CASSLEGGQPQHF. The CDR3 DNA reads as TGTGCCAGCAGTTTAGAGGGAGGCCAGCCCCAGCATTTT.

Only one count was recorded for this clone. The chain couples TRBV29-1 to TRBJ2-7, with 9 bases identical to TRBD2. This CDR3 spans 18 amino acids. From germline, CDR1 is SQVTM and CDR2 ANQGSEA. V lost 3 bases to trimming and J lost 3 bases; unmatched junction nucleotides: 18. The CDR3 bases are TGCAGCGTTGAGGTGTTTAGTGGGCGGGAGGGCCTAGGCTACGAGCAGTACTTC. It encodes CSVEVFSGREGLGYEQYF.

This chain connects TRBV27 to TRBJ2-5, with TRBD2 as a possible D gene (6 bases). Deletions cut 3 bases from V and 8 bases from J, with 13 bases between. Per the germline V gene, CDR1 is MNHEY and CDR2 is SMNVEV (reference sequence). The CDR3 has 13 residues. The DNA for the CDR3 is TGTGCCAGCAGTTTCGAGACAGCGGGTACCCAGTACTTC. This sequence encodes CASSFETAGTQYF.

This clone was recorded a few times. J is TRBJ2-3 and V is TRBV7-9, with TRBD2 identical over 7 bases. CDR3 length equals 16 residues. The ends lost 5 bases at V and 2 bases at J; junction bases unmatched: 10. Per germline, CDR1 SEHNR and CDR2 FQNEAQ (reference sequence). CDR3 sequence (DNA): TGTGCCAGCAGCCCTAGGGAGGGAGCCAACACAGATACGCAGTATTTT. It is translated as CASSPREGANTDTQYF.

The chain couples TRBV4-2 to TRBJ1-5; D gene ambiguous. V shed 1 base and J shed 3 bases, with 4 bases lying between them. The CDR3 has 13 amino acids. CDR1 and CDR2 from the germline V gene are LGHNA and YNFKEQ. The CDR3 here is CASSQGANQPQHF. As DNA, the CDR3 is TGTGCCAGCAGCCAAGGGGCCAATCAGCCCCAGCATTTT.

The J gene is TRBJ2-1, the V gene TRBV29-1; tentative D call: TRBD2 (5 bases). The CDR3 loop spans 11 amino acids. The V gene's germline CDR1 is SQVTM and CDR2 ANQGSEA. Between the trimmed V and J ends, which lost 2 bases and 7 bases, there was a span of 6 bases. The CDR3: CSVEPGNEQFF. CDR3 bases: TGCAGCGTTGAACCGGGGAATGAGCAGTTCTTC.

By share of the sample, this clone is medium-sized. J is TRBJ2-5 and V is TRBV28, with a possible D match to TRBD1 (6 bases). The CDR3 totals 15 residues. Per the germline V gene, CDR1 is MDHEN and CDR2 is SYDVKM. Deletions cut 5 bases from V and 1 base from J, with 14 bases between. The CDR3 sequence is CASSTTRDTQETQYF. DNA of the CDR3: TGTGCCAGCAGTACAACCCGGGACACCCAAGAGACCCAGTACTTC.

This clone was seen a handful of times. The CDR3 reads CASSPMRGGDTGELFF. The CDR3 DNA follows: TGTGCCAGCAGTCCCATGAGGGGGGGAGACACCGGGGAGCTGTTTTTT. This chain links TRBV28 with TRBJ2-2; D is possibly TRBD2 (7 bases). CDR3 length: 16 amino acids. Deletions cut 5 bases from V and 3 bases from J, with 16 bases between. The germline CDR1 and CDR2 sequences are MDHEN and SYDVKM.

The chain uses TRBV13 and TRBJ2-7; a weak D match, TRBD2 (6 bases). The CDR3 covers 15 residues. The ends were cut back, 4 bases at V and 3 bases at J, with 16 bases in the middle. Germline V gives CDR1 PRHDT, CDR2 FYEKMQ (reference sequence). This chain's CDR3 is CASSSTYGGRYEQYF. CDR3 coding DNA: TGTGCCAGCAGCTCAACCTACGGGGGACGCTACGAGCAGTACTTC.

The chain has TRBV29-1 and TRBJ2-7; possible D gene TRBD2, 6 bases. V was shortened by 4 bases and J by 4 bases, with 20 bases between the two germline ends. The CDR3 runs 15 residues. Germline V gene lookup returns CDR1 SQVTM and CDR2 ANQGSEA. DNA for the CDR3: TGCAGCGTTGTAGTCATGGCGGGCCGGGGGTACGAGCAGTACTTC. Translation gives CSVVVMAGRGYEQYF.

The rearrangement uses TRBV25-1 and TRBJ2-5, with 7 bases lining up with TRBD2. Germline CDR1 reads MGHDK; CDR2 reads SYGVNS. The CDR3 runs to 16 residues. Trimming cost V 0 bases and J 5 bases; bases outside gene matches: 9. The CDR3 bases are TGTGCCAGCAGTGAATATTTGGGGGAGGGCCGGGAGACCCAGTACTTC. Translation: CASSEYLGEGRETQYF.

The chain carries TRBV29-1 and TRBJ2-5; tentatively, D is TRBD2 (5 bases). V was shortened by 5 bases and J by 2 bases, with 15 bases between the two germline ends. Per germline, CDR1 SQVTM and CDR2 ANQGSEA. The CDR3 has 14 residues. Here the CDR3 reads CSVHGVYAQETQYF. The CDR3 DNA reads as TGCAGCGTTCACGGGGTCTACGCGCAAGAGACCCAGTACTTC.

The rearrangement uses TRBV28 and TRBJ2-1; 7 bases agree with TRBD2. The J segment lost 6 bases and the V segment lost 9 bases, leaving 8 bases of the junction unmatched. The CDR3 is 13 residues long. CDR1 is MDHEN, CDR2 SYDVKM, per germline. The CDR3 loop reads CASAGVSGNEQFF. In DNA form, the CDR3 reads TGTGCCAGTGCGGGAGTATCGGGCAATGAGCAGTTCTTC.